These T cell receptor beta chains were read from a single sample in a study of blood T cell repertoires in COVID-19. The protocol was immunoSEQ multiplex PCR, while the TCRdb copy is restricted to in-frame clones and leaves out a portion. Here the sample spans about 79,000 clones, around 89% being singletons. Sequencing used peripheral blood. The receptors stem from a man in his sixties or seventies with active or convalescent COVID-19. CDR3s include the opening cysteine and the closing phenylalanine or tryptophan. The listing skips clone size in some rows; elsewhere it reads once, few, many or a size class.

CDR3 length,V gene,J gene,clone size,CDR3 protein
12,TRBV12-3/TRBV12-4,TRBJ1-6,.,CASTRQSSPLHF
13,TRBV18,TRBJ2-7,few,CASSPGQGNEQYF
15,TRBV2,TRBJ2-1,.,CASSEGSGFYNEQFF
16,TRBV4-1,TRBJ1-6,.,CASSQEGRSLGSPLHF
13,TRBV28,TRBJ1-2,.,CASSLGRVYGYTF
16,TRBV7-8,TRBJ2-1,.,CASSQRGLAAYNEQFF
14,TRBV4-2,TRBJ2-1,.,CASSQVASHNEQFF
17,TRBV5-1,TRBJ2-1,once,CASSLAASGHSYNEQFF
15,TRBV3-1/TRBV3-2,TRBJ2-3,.,CASSQGSAGGPSQYF
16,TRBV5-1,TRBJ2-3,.,CASSLVMLAGTDTQYF
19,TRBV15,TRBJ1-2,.,CATSGSLRDRGKGGLGYTF
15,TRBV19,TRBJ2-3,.,CASSSLAGIADTQYF
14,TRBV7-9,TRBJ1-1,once,CASSPQGASGEAFF
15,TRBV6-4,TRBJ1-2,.,CASSVQVVNLYGYTF
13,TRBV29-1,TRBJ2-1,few,CSVAPFAYNEQFF
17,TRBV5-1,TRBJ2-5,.,CASSRLPGLAGRETQYF
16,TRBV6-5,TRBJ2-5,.,CASSSQATGGEETQYF
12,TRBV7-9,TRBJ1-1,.,CASSLVEGEAFF
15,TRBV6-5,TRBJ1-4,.,CASSLTGQGVLKLFF
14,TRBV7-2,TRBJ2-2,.,CASRKRTAVGELFF
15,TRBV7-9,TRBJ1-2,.,CASTLPPTGSEGYTF
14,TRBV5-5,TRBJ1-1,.,CASSLLTGDTEAFF
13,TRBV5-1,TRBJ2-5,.,CASSGTIGETQYF
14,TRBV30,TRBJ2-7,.,CAWTTAGTTYEQYF
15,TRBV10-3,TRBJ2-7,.,CAISSPGEGTYEQYF
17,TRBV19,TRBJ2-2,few,CAITSGETGGNTGELFF
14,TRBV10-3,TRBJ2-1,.,CAISESGLNNEQFF
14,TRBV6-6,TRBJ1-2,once,CASSYSHTNYGYTF
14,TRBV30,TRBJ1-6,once,CAWSVRDRASPLHF
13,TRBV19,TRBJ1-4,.,CASSSQRNEKLFF
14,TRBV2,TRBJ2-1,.,CASSPGLAFSEQFF
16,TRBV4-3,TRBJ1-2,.,CASSQDRATENYGYTF
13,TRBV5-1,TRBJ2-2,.,CASSSGLTGELFF
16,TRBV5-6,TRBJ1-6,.,CASSSQWTGWSSPLHF
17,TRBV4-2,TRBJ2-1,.,CASSQGPTSGLPHEQFF
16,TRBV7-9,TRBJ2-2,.,CASNSVRGAYTGELFF
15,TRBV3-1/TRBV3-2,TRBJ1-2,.,CASSQLGQVNYGYTF
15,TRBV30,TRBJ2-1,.,CAWSTGTRTGNEQFF
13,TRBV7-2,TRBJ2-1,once,CASSLDYPTGQFF
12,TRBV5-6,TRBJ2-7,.,CASSRRGYEQYF
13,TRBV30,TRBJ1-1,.,CAWSRGGFTEAFF
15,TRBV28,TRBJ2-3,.,CASREGGLAADTQYF
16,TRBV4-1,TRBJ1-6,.,CASSQEGRGLGSPLHF
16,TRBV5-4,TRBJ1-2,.,CASSQITRDTNYGYTF
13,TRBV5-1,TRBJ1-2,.,CASSFRTGDGYTF
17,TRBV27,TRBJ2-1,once,CASTFKTGTSGHNEQFF
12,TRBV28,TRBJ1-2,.,CASSYRGYGYTF
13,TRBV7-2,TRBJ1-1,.,CASSPRGGTEAFF
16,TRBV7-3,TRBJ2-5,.,CASSLTRDRGQETQYF
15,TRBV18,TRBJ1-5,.,CASSPGTGGDQPQHF
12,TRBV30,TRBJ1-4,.,CAWSSENEKLFF
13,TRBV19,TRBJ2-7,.,CASLGQEPYEQYF
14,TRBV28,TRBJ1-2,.,CASSFVGGRDGYTF
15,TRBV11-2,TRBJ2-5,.,CASSLPGQGQETQYF
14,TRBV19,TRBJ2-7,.,CASSIRAGDYEQYF